The clone carrying this T cell receptor beta chain appeared many times. Its matching antigen is unknown. In TCRdb, the reads were re-called with MiXCR into one record per CDR3 protein. Of around 300,000 distinct CDR3 sequences in the sample, around a tenth were seen once. This sample was included in a study of T cell repertoires in cytomegalovirus infection. Turning to the study itself: Both a matching HLA type and CMV infection were indicated by public TCR beta signatures. Findings of the study overall: HLA-C-restricted CMV-specific TCR beta clonotypes were dominant in the ex vivo response.

V dropped 1 base and J dropped 0 bases, with 15 bases sitting between them. CDR3 length: 17 residues. CDR1 and CDR2 (germline): SGHTA, FQGNSA. The specimen was PBMCs. This clonotype originated in a human donor in good health (CMV status not recorded). Some clones in this sample may be carry-over from other donors' samples. The rearrangement uses TRBV7-2 and TRBJ1-2, with TRBD1 as a possible D gene (5 bases). This chain's CDR3 is CASSLGGRRKPNYGYTF. CDR3 coding DNA: TGTGCCAGCAGCTTAGGGGGACGACGGAAGCCTAACTATGGCTACACCTTC.